This T cell receptor (beta chain) was documented in a study of blood T cell repertoires in COVID-19. Study-level background: Researchers got acute and convalescent COVID-19 samples from the United States, Italy and Spain. The analysed material was cDNA or gDNA that came from T cells, B-cell-depleted T cells, or PBMCs.

This table comes from immunoSEQ multiplex PCR, and its TCRdb copy is limited to in-frame clones, with some not included. In the table there are about 200,000 clones, under 95% of which are singletons. The CDR3 runs to 16 residues. Looked up from germline, CDR1 is MNHNS and CDR2 is SASEGT. V gave up 3 bases and J gave up 13 bases, with 22 bases separating them. The V gene is TRBV6-1, the J gene TRBJ1-6, with no clear D. Sequenced: peripheral blood. The clonotype comes from a man aged 25-40 years with acute or convalescent COVID-19. For the CDR3, the DNA is TGTGCCAGCAGTGACCAGGTTGGGCAGGCCTTTTTCCCCCTCCACTTT. As protein: CASSDQVGQAFFPLHF.